The present T cell receptor beta chain was sequenced within a study of blood T cell repertoires in COVID-19. With V trimmed by 2 bases and J by 6 bases, 4 bases remained unmatched. The CDR3 spans 14 residues. Per the germline V gene, CDR1 is GTSNPN and CDR2 is SVGIG (reference sequence). Only in-frame clones appear in the TCRdb table, and some are missing; sequencing was by immunoSEQ multiplex PCR. The sample contains 250,000 or so clones, approximately 90% of which appear only once. The sequence was collected from a man aged 40-50 years who had been exposed to COVID-19. V gene TRBV30 combines with J gene TRBJ2-3, with TRBD1 matching 11 bases. The sequencing sample was made of PBMCs or T cells enriched from blood (not recorded which). For the CDR3, the DNA is TGTGCCTGGAGTACGGGACAGGGGGTGGATACGCAGTATTTT. It yields the protein CAWSTGQGVDTQYF.